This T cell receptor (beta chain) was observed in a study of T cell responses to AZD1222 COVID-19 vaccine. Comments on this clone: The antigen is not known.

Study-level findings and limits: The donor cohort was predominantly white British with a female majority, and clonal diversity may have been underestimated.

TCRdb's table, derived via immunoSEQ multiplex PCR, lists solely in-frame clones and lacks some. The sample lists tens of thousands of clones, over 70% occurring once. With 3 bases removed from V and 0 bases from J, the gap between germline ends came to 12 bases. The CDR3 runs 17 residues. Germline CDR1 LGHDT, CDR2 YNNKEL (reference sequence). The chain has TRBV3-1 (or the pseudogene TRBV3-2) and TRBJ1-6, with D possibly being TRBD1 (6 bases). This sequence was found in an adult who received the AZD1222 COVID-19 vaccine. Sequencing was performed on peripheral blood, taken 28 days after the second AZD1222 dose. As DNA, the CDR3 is TGTGCCAGCAGCCATGGAAGGGGGAGCTCCTATAATTCACCCCTCCACTTT. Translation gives CASSHGRGSSYNSPLHF.